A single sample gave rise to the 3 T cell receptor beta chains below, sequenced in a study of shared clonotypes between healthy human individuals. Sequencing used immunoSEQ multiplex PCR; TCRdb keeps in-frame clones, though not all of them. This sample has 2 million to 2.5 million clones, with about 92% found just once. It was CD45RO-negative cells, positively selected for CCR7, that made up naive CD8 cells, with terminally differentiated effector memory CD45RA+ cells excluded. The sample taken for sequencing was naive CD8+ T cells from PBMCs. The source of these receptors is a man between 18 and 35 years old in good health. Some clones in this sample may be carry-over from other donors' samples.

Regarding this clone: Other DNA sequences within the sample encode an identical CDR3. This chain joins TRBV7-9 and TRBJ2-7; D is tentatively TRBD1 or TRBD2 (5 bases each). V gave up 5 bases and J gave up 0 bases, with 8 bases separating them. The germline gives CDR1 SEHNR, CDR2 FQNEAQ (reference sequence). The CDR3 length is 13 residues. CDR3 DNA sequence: TGTGCCAGCAGCCGGGACCGCTCCTACGAGCAGTACTTC. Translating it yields CASSRDRSYEQYF.

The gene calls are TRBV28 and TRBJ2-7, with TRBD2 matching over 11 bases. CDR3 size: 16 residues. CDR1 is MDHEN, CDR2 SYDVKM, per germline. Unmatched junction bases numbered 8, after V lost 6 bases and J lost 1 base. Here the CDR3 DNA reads TGTGCCAGCAGATATCCCGTAGCGGGAGGGTCCTACGAGCAGTACTTC. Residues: CASRYPVAGGSYEQYF.

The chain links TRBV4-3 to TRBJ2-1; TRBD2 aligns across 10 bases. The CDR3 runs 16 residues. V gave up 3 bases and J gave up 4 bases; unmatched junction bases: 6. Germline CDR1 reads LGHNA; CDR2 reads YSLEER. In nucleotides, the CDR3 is TGCGCCAGCAGCCACCTACTAGCGGGGATATACAATGAGCAGTTCTTC. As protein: CASSHLLAGIYNEQFF.